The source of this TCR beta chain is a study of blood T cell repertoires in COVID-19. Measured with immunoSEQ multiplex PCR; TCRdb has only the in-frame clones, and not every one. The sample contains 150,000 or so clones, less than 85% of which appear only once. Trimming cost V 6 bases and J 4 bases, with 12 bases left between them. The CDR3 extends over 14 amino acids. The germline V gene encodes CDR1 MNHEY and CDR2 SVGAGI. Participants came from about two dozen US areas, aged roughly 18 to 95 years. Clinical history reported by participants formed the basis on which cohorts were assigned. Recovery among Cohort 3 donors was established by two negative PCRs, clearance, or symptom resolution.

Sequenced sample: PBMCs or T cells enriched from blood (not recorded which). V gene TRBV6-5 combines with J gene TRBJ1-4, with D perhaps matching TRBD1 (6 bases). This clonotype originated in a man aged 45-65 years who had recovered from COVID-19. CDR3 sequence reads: CASRRGGYNEKLFF. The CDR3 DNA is TGTGCCAGCAGAAGGGGGGGATATAATGAAAAACTGTTTTTT.